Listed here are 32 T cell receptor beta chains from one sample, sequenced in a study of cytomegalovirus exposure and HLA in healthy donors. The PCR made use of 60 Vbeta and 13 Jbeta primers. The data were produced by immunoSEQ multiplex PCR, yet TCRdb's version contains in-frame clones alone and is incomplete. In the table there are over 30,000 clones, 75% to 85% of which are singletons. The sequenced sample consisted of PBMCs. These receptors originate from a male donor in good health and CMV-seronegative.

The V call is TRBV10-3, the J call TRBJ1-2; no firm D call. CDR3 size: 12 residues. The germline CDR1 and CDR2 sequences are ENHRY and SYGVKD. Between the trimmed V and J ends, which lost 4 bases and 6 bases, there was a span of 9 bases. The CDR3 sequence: CAISAEAHGYTF. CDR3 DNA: TGTGCCATCAGTGCGGAGGCCCATGGCTACACCTTC.

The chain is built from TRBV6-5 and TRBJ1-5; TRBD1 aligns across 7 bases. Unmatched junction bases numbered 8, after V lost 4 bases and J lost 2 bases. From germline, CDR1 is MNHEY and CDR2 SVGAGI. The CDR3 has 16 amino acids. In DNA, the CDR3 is TGTGCCAGCAGTTCAAGACAGGGAGGTGGCAATCAGCCCCAGCATTTT. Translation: CASSSRQGGGNQPQHF.

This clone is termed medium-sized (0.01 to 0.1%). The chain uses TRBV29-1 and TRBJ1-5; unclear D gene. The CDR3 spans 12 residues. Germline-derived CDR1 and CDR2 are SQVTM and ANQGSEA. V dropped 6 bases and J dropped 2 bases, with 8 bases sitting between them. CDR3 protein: CSVKEGNQPQHF. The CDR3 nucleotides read TGCAGCGTGAAGGAGGGCAATCAGCCCCAGCATTTT.

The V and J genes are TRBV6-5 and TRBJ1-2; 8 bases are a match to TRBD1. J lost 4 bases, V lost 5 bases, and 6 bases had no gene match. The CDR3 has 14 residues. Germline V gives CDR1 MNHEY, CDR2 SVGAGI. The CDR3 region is CASSEGQAPYGYTF. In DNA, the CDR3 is TGTGCCAGCAGTGAGGGACAGGCCCCCTATGGCTACACCTTC.

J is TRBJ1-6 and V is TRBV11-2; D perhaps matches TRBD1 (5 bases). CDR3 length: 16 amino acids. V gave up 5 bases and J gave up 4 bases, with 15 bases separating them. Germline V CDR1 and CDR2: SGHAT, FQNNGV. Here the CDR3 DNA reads TGTGCCAGCAGCCAAGGCGGGGGAGGGTATAATTCACCCCTCCACTTT. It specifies CASSQGGGGYNSPLHF.

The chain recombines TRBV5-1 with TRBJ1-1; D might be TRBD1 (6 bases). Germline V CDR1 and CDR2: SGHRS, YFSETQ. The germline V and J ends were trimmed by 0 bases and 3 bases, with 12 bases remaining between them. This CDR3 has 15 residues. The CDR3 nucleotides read TGCGCCAGCAGCTTGGGTACAGGGAGGGACACTGAAGCTTTCTTT. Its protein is CASSLGTGRDTEAFF.

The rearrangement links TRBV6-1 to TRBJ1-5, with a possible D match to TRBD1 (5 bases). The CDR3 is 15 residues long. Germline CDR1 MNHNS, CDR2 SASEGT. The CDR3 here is CATTLGAGSNQPQHF. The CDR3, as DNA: TGTGCTACAACTCTAGGGGCGGGGAGCAATCAGCCCCAGCATTTT.

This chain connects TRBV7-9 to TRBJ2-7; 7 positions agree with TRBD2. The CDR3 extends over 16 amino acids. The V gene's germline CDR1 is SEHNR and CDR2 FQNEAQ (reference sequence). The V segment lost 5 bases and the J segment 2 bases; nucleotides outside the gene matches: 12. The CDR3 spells CASSLMAGVPTYEQYF. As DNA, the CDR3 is TGTGCCAGCAGCCTCATGGCGGGAGTGCCTACCTACGAGCAGTACTTC.

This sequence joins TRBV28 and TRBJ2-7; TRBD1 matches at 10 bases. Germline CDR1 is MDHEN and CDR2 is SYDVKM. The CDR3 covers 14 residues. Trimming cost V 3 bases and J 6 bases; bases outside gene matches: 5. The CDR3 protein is CASSLDRGYAEQYF. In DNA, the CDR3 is TGTGCCAGCAGTTTGGACAGGGGGTACGCCGAGCAGTACTTC. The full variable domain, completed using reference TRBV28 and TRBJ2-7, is DVKVTQSSRYLVKRTGEKVFLECVQDMDHENMFWYRQDPGLGLRLIYFSYDVKMKEKGDIPEGYSVSREKKERFSLILESASTNQTSMYLCASSLDRGYAEQYFGPGTRLTVT.

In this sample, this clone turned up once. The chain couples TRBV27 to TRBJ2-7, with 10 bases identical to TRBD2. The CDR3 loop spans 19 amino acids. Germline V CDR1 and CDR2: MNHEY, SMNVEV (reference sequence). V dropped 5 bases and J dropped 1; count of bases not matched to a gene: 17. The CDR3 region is CASSLRTSGSSLGSYEQYF. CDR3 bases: TGTGCCAGCAGTCTTCGGACTAGCGGATCCTCTCTTGGGTCCTACGAGCAGTACTTC.

CDR3 in amino acids: CASSENRGGNEQFF. The DNA of the CDR3 is TGTGCCAGCAGTGAAAATCGAGGCGGGAATGAGCAGTTCTTC. The chain carries TRBV2 and TRBJ2-1, with a weak D call TRBD2 (5 bases). CDR1 and CDR2 (germline): SNHLY, FYNNEI. The CDR3 extends over 14 amino acids. V gave up 2 bases and J gave up 7 bases, with 12 bases separating them. The full variable domain, completed using reference TRBV2 and TRBJ2-1, is EPEVTQTPSHQVTQMGQEVILRCVPISNHLYFYWYRQILGQKVEFLVSFYNNEISEKSEIFDDQFSVERPDGSNFTLKIRSTKLEDSAMYFCASSENRGGNEQFFGPGTRLTVL.

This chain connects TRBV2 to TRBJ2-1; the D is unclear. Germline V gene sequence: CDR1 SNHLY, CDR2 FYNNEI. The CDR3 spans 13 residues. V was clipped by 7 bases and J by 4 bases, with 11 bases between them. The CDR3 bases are TGTGCCAGCATGGTCCTCCAGTACAATGAGCAGTTCTTC. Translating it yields CASMVLQYNEQFF.

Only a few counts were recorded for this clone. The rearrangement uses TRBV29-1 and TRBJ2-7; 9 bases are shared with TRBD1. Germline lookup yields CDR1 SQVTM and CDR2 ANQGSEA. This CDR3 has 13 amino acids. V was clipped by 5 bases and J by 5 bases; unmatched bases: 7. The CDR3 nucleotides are TGCAGCGTTCGGACAGGGGAGTCCCACGAGCAGTACTTC. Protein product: CSVRTGESHEQYF.

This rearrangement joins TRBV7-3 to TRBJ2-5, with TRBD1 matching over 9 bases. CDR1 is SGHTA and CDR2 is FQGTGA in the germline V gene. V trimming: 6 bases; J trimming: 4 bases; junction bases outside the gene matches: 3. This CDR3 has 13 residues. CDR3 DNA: TGTGCCAGCAGTACAGGGGGCCGAGAGACCCAGTACTTC. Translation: CASSTGGRETQYF.

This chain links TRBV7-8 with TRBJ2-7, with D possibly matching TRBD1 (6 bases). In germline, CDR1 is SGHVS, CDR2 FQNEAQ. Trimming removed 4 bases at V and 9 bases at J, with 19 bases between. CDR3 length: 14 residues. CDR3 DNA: TGTGCCAGCAGCTACCGAGGACAGCTACGAGGGCAGTACTTC. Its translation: CASSYRGQLRGQYF. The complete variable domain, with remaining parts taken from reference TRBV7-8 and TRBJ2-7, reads GAGVSQSPRYKVAKRGQDVALRCDPISGHVSLFWYQQALGQGPEFLTYFQNEAQLDKSGLPSDRFFAERPEGSVSTLKIQRTQQEDSAVYLCASSYRGQLRGQYFGPGTRLTVT.

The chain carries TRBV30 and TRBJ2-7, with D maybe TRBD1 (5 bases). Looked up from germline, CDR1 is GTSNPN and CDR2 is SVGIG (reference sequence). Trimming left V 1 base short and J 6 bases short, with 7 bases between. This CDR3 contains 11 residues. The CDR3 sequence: CAWSAQGEQYF. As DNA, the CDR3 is TGTGCCTGGAGTGCCCAGGGCGAGCAGTACTTC. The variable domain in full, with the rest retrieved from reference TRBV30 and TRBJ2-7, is SQTIHQWPATLVQPVGSPLSLECTVEGTSNPNLYWYRQAAGRGLQLLFYSVGIGQISSEVPQNLSASRPQDRQFILSSKKLLLSDSGFYLCAWSAQGEQYFGPGTRLTVT.

The CDR3 protein is CASSYGRRRSSYNSPLHF. The CDR3 bases are TGTGCCAGCAGTTATGGTAGGAGGAGAAGCTCCTATAATTCACCCCTCCACTTT. The genes are TRBV27 and TRBJ1-6; D unclear. The CDR3 loop spans 18 amino acids. Germline V gives CDR1 MNHEY, CDR2 SMNVEV (reference sequence). Trimming left V 4 bases short and J 0 bases short, with 16 bases between.

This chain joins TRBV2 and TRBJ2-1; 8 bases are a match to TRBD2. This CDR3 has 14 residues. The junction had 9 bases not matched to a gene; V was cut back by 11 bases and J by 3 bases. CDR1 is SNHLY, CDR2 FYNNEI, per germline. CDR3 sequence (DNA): TGTGCCGGGATTCGGGGGGGCAACTACAATGAGCAGTTCTTC. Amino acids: CAGIRGGNYNEQFF.

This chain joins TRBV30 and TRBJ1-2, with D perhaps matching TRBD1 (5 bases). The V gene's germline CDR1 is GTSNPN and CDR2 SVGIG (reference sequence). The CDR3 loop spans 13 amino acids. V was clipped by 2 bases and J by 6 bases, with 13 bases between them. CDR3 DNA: TGTGCCTGGAGTAGATCAGGGCAGCATGGCTACACCTTC. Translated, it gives CAWSRSGQHGYTF.

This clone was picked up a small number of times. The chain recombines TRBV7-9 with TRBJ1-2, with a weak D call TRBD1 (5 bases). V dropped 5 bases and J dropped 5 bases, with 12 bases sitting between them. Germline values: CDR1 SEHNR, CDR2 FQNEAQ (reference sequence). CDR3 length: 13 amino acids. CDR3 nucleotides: TGTGCCAGCAGCAGGGGCCAAGGTTATGGCTACACCTTC. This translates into CASSRGQGYGYTF.

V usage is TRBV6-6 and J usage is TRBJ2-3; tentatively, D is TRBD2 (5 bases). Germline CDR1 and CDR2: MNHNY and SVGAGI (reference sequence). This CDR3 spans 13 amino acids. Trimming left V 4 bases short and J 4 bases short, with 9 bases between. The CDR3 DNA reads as TGTGCCAGCAGTTTACTAGTTGCAGATACGCAGTATTTT. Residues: CASSLLVADTQYF.

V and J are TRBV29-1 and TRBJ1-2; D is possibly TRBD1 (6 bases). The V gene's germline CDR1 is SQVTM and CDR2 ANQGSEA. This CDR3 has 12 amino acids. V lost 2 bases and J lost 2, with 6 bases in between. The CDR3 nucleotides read TGCAGCGTTGAAAGGGGGAACTATGGCTACACCTTC. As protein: CSVERGNYGYTF. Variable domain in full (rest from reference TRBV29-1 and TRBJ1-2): SAVISQKPSRDICQRGTSLTIQCQVDSQVTMMFWYRQQPGQSLTLIATANQGSEATYESGFVIDKFPISRPNLTFSTLTVSNMSPEDSSIYLCSVERGNYGYTFGSGTRLTVV.

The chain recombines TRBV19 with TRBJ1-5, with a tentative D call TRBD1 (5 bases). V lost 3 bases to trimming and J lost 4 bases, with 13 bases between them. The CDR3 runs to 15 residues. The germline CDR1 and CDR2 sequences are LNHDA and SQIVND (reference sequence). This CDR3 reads CASSIGRVLNQPQHF. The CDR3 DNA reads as TGTGCCAGTAGTATTGGCAGGGTGTTAAATCAGCCCCAGCATTTT.

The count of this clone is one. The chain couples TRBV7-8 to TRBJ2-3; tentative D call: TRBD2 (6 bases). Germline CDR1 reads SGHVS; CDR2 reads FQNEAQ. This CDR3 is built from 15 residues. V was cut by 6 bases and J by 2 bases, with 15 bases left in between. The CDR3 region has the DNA TGTGCCAGCAGAGATAAGGGGACTTACACAGATACGCAGTATTTT. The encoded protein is CASRDKGTYTDTQYF. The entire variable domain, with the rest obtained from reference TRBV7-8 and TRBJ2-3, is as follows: GAGVSQSPRYKVAKRGQDVALRCDPISGHVSLFWYQQALGQGPEFLTYFQNEAQLDKSGLPSDRFFAERPEGSVSTLKIQRTQQEDSAVYLCASRDKGTYTDTQYFGPGTRLTVL.

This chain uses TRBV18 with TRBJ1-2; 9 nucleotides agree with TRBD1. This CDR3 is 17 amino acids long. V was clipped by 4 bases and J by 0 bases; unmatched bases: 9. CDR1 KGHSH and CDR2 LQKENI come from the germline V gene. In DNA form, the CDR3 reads TGTGCCAGCTCACGAGACGAGACAGGGGGATCTAACTATGGCTACACCTTC. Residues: CASSRDETGGSNYGYTF.

CDR3 loop: CASSQGVRAYEQYF. The CDR3 DNA sequence: TGTGCCAGCAGTCAGGGGGTAAGAGCCTACGAGCAGTACTTC. The rearrangement uses TRBV6-1 and TRBJ2-7; 7 bases map to TRBD1. The ends lost 5 bases at V and 2 bases at J; junction bases unmatched: 6. The CDR3 covers 14 residues. Germline CDR1 is MNHNS and CDR2 is SASEGT.

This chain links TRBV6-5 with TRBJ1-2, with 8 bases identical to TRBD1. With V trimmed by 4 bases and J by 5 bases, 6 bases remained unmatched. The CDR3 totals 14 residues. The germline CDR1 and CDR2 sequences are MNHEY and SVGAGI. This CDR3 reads CASSFRGRGYGYTF. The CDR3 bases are TGTGCCAGCAGTTTCAGGGGGCGCGGGTATGGCTACACCTTC.

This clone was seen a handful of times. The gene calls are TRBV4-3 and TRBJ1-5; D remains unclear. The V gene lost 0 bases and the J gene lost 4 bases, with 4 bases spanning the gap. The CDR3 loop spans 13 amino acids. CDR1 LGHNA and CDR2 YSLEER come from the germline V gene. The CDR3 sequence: CASSQDRNQPQHF. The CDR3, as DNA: TGCGCCAGCAGCCAAGATCGGAATCAGCCCCAGCATTTT.

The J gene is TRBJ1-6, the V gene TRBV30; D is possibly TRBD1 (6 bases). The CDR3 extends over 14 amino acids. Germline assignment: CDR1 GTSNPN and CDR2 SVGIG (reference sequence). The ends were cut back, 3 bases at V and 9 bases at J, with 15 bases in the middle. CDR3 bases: TGTGCCTGGAGACCGGGACATAGAAGTTCACCCCTCCACTTT. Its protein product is CAWRPGHRSSPLHF. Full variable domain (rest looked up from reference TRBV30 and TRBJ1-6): SQTIHQWPATLVQPVGSPLSLECTVEGTSNPNLYWYRQAAGRGLQLLFYSVGIGQISSEVPQNLSASRPQDRQFILSSKKLLLSDSGFYLCAWRPGHRSSPLHFGNGTRLTVT.

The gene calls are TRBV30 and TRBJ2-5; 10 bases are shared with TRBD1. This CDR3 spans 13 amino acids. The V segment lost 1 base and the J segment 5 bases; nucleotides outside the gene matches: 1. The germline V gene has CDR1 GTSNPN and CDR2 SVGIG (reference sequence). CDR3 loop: CAWSGQGAETQYF. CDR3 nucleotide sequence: TGTGCCTGGAGTGGACAGGGGGCTGAGACCCAGTACTTC. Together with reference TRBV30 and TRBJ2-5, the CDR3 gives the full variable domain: SQTIHQWPATLVQPVGSPLSLECTVEGTSNPNLYWYRQAAGRGLQLLFYSVGIGQISSEVPQNLSASRPQDRQFILSSKKLLLSDSGFYLCAWSGQGAETQYFGPGTRLLVL.

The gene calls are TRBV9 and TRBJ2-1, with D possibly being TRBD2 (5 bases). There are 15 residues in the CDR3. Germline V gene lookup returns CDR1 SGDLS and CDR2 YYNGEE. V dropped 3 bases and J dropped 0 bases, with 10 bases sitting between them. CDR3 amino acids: CASSERVSSYNEQFF. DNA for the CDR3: TGTGCCAGCAGCGAGAGGGTTAGCTCCTACAATGAGCAGTTCTTC. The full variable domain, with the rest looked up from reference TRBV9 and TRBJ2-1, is DSGVTQTPKHLITATGQRVTLRCSPRSGDLSVYWYQQSLDQGLQFLIQYYNGEERAKGNILERFSAQQFPDLHSELNLSSLELGDSALYFCASSERVSSYNEQFFGPGTRLTVL.

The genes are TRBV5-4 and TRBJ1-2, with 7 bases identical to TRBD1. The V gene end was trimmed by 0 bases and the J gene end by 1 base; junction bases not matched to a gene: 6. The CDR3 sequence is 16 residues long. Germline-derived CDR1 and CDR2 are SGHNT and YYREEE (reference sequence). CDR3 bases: TGTGCCAGCAGCTTGGCAGGGACAGCTTTTAACTATGGCTACACCTTC. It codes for CASSLAGTAFNYGYTF.